A single sample is the source of the 15 T cell receptor beta chains below, sequenced in a study of T cells expressing NK-cell markers. TCRdb re-called the 5' RACE reads and shows each CDR3 protein once, DNA omitted. The sample totals about 460,000 distinct CDR3 sequences. The material sequenced was blood T cells: a sorted CD56 or NKG2C T cell subset, CD4+ or CD8+ T cells, or bulk PBMC T cells (not recorded which). The source is a woman between 45 and 65 years old in good health.

The CDR3 protein is CSATLAQGSGTQYF. The chain couples TRBV20-1 to TRBJ2-5; TCRdb indicates TRBD1, and absent DNA this call remains unverified. This CDR3 region has 14 residues. CDR1 is DFQATT, CDR2 SNEGSKA, per germline (reference sequence).

V is TRBV5-1 and J is TRBJ2-3; TCRdb's D call, TRBD2, is unchecked because there is no DNA. The CDR3 runs to 15 residues. Germline loops: CDR1 SGHRS, CDR2 YFSETQ. The CDR3 here is CASSHSGRAWDTQYF.

The gene calls are TRBV3-1 and TRBJ2-1; checking the TCRdb D call of TRBD1 is not possible without DNA. CDR1 is LGHDT and CDR2 is YNNKEL in the germline V gene (reference sequence). This CDR3 is built from 14 residues. CDR3 sequence: CASSQVGQVIEQFF.

This chain uses TRBV4-1 with TRBJ2-2; TCRdb indicates TRBD2, and absent DNA this call remains unverified. Germline V CDR1 and CDR2: MGHRA, YSYEKL. This CDR3 comprises 16 residues. CDR3 in amino acids: CASSQLAGVRTGELFF.

The chain uses TRBV3-1 and TRBJ2-3; the D gene TCRdb calls, TRBD1, cannot be checked with no DNA. The CDR3 runs 16 residues. Germline V gene data show CDR1 as LGHDT and CDR2 as YNNKEL (reference sequence). This chain's CDR3 is CASSQDRDGGWDTQYF.

The chain links TRBV15 to TRBJ2-1; TCRdb outputs TRBD1, but without DNA this stays unchecked. The CDR3 is 14 residues long. Germline assignment: CDR1 LNHNV and CDR2 YYDKDF (reference sequence). This CDR3 reads CAPRAGASYNEQFF.

The genes are TRBV9 and TRBJ1-1; TCRdb proposes TRBD1, but this gene call is untestable without DNA. This CDR3 comprises 14 residues. Per the germline V gene, CDR1 is SGDLS and CDR2 is YYNGEE. The CDR3 protein is CASSVALLGVEAFF.

This chain connects TRBV20-1 to TRBJ2-3; checking the TCRdb D call of TRBD1 is not possible without DNA. The germline gives CDR1 DFQATT, CDR2 SNEGSKA (reference sequence). This CDR3 contains 16 residues. The chain's CDR3 is CSASTRGGGHTDTQYF.

This chain connects TRBV7-3 to TRBJ2-3; no DNA is available, so the TRBD2 call from TCRdb remains unchecked. CDR1 is SGHTA, CDR2 FQGTGA, per germline. This CDR3 region has 14 residues. This CDR3 reads CASSLTASGRVMYF. Combining the CDR3 with reference TRBV7-3 and TRBJ2-3 gives the whole variable domain GAGVSQTPSNKVTEKGKYVELRCDPISGHTALYWYRQSLGQGPEFLIYFQGTGAADDSGLPNDRFFAVRPEGSVSTLKIQRTERGDSAVYLCASSLTASGRVMYFGPGTRLTVL.

The V gene is TRBV6-2 or TRBV6-3, the J gene TRBJ1-4. From germline, CDR1 is MNHEY and CDR2 SVGEGT. CDR3 length: 15 amino acids. The CDR3 here is CASSQQGLTNEKLFF.

This sequence joins TRBV7-6 and TRBJ2-2; checking the TCRdb D call of TRBD1 is not possible without DNA. The CDR3 spans 14 residues. Germline CDR1 is SGHVS and CDR2 is FNYEAQ. The CDR3 protein is CASRLQEFTGELFF.

This chain links TRBV12-3 or TRBV12-4 with TRBJ1-1. The CDR3 is 12 amino acids. This CDR3 is CASSSYRAEAFF.

The chain is built from TRBV12-3 or TRBV12-4 and TRBJ1-2; TCRdb's D call, TRBD1, is unchecked because there is no DNA. The CDR3 is made up of 15 amino acids. CDR3 amino acids: CASRGEGAANYGYTF.

The chain uses TRBV7-2 and TRBJ1-2; the TCRdb call, TRBD1, lacks DNA for checking. The CDR3 is 12 residues long. The germline gives CDR1 SGHTA, CDR2 FQGNSA. The CDR3 loop reads CASSLRGKGYTF.

The gene calls are TRBV12-3 or TRBV12-4 and TRBJ2-1; no DNA is available, so the TRBD1 call from TCRdb remains unchecked. There are 16 residues in the CDR3. The CDR3: CASISLGGPHYNEQFF.